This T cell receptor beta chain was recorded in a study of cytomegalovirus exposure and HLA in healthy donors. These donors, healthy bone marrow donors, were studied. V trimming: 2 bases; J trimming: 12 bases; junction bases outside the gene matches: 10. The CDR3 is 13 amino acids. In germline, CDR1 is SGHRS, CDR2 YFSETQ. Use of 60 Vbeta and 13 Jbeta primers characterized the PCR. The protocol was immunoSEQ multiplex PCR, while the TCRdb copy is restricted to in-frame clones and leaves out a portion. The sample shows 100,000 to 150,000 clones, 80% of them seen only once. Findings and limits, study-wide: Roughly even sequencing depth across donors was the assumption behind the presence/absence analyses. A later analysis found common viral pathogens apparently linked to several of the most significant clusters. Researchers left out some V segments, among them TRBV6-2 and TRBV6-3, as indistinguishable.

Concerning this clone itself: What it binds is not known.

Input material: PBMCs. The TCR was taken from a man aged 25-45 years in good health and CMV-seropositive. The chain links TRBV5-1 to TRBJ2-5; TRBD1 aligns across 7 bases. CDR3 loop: CASSLHSQGWKYF. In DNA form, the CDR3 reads TGCGCCAGCAGCTTACACTCACAGGGGTGGAAGTACTTC.